This T cell receptor (beta chain) was obtained from a study of blood T cell repertoires in COVID-19. About the research overall: Both acute and convalescent COVID-19 samples were obtained from the United States, Italy and Spain. From T cells, B-cell-depleted T cells, or PBMCs came the material, which was cDNA or gDNA.

Germline CDR1 is SGHDN and CDR2 is FVKESK. Trimming cost V 3 bases and J 6 bases; bases outside gene matches: 4. This CDR3 is built from 15 residues. Authors' processing steps: Estimates of nucleated cell counts were drawn from the amplification of reference gene primers. Sequencing was performed with immunoSEQ multiplex PCR; in TCRdb, only in-frame clones are kept and a portion is missing. V, J and clone size are taken as reported in that table, and D and trimming were inferred from the DNA itself. There are under 200,000 clones in the sample; 83% occur only once, and roughly 1.4% lies in the top ten. A few counts support this clone.

The receptor was isolated from a human donor in a cohort sampled during active COVID-19. Sequencing input: peripheral blood. The chain links TRBV14 to TRBJ1-4, with TRBD1 identical over 10 bases. This CDR3 is CASSQTGGIDEKLFF. As DNA, the CDR3 is TGTGCCAGCAGCCAGACAGGGGGCATAGATGAAAAACTGTTTTTT.